This T cell receptor (beta chain) emerged from a study of tumor-infiltrating lymphocytes in primary liver carcinoma. Making TCR beta cDNA involved approximately 480 ng total RNA and a constant-region primer. Libraries of TCR beta came from three nested multiplex PCR rounds with slightly modified ARM-PCR. Two initial PCR rounds of ten to eleven cycles each paired TRBV1-TRBV30 forward primers with a C-beta reverse primer. One entry per CDR3 protein results from TCRdb running MiXCR on the multiplex PCR reads. The table lists about 78,000 distinct CDR3 sequences, over 70% of them singletons. Study-level findings and limits: No more than about 8-24% of top clones could be seen in all five tumor regions.

V shed 4 bases and J 7 bases; nucleotides not matched to a gene: 10. CDR3 length equals 16 residues. This clonotype was detected ten times or more. The target antigen is unknown. For each extraction, RNA and DNA were obtained together from about 21-30 mg of unsorted bulk tissue. Sample: liver tumor tissue from sampling region 4. The subset here: tumor region T4, right-lateral pole. J is TRBJ2-1 and V is TRBV5-7, with TRBD2 matching 11 bases. TRBV5-7 falls under the ORF class, with uncertain function. The receptor was isolated from a woman in her sixties with primary liver carcinoma and hepatitis B virus infection. The CDR3 DNA reads as TGTGCCAGCAGCCCGGTAACTAGCGGGAGTTATAATGAGCAGTTCTTC. This translates into CASSPVTSGSYNEQFF.